The 3 T cell receptor beta chains presented below share a single source sample, sequenced in a study of CD8+CD57+ T cells in acquired aplastic anemia. Investigators profiled TCR beta VDJ and CDR3 from genomic DNA template. MiXCR, applied by TCRdb to the reads, yields one record per CDR3 protein. The data show about 210,000 distinct CDR3 sequences, 34% seen once. Input material: sorted CD4+, CD8+, or CD8+CD57+ T cells (not recorded which) from PBMCs. The receptors shown here come from a human donor in good health, serving as a control.

As to this clonotype: A single base separates this from a much larger clone, so it may be a read error. The chain is built from TRBV2 and TRBJ1-2, with D tentatively TRBD1 (6 bases). Trimming removed 2 bases from V and 8 bases from J, with 18 bases in between. The CDR3 is made up of 15 amino acids. Germline V gene data show CDR1 as SNHLY and CDR2 as FYNNEI. The CDR3: CASSEPPAGVGGYTF. The DNA for the CDR3 is TGTGCCAGCAGTGAACCCCCGGCAGGGGTCGGGGGCTACACCTTC.

The V and J genes are TRBV5-5 and TRBJ2-2; D is ambiguous. Trimming removed 1 base from V and 0 bases from J, with 10 bases in between. CDR1 and CDR2 from the germline V gene are SGHKS and YYEKEE (reference sequence). The CDR3 consists of 16 residues. The CDR3 protein is CASSLTPDANTGELFF. CDR3 bases: TGTGCCAGCAGCTTGACACCCGACGCGAACACCGGGGAGCTGTTTTTT.

This clonotype has ten or more counts. J is TRBJ2-5 and V is TRBV28, with 9 bases that match TRBD2. Germline V lookup: CDR1 MDHEN, CDR2 SYDVKM. CDR3 length: 12 amino acids. V dropped 8 bases and J dropped 4; count of bases not matched to a gene: 2. The CDR3 nucleotides are TGTGCCAGCGAGACTAGCGGAGAGACCCAGTACTTC. Its protein product is CASETSGETQYF. Full variable domain (rest looked up from reference TRBV28 and TRBJ2-5): DVKVTQSSRYLVKRTGEKVFLECVQDMDHENMFWYRQDPGLGLRLIYFSYDVKMKEKGDIPEGYSVSREKKERFSLILESASTNQTSMYLCASETSGETQYFGPGTRLLVL.